This TCR beta chain stems from a study of cytomegalovirus exposure and HLA in healthy donors. Findings of the study overall: One variant, a missense change in DCLRE1C, was linked in a later analysis to TCR beta V- and J-gene trimming.

As regards this clone: Antigen: not known.

The V gene lost 6 bases and the J gene lost 8 bases, with 27 bases spanning the gap. CDR1 and CDR2 (germline): SGHTS, YDEGEE. CDR3 length: 17 amino acids. 13 Jbeta primers and 60 Vbeta primers were used for the PCR. The repertoire was sequenced with immunoSEQ multiplex PCR; TCRdb's copy has only in-frame clones and lacks some. The profile shows about 140,000 clones, 65% to 70% of them singletons. Sequenced input: PBMCs. The sequence derives from a man aged 30 to 39 in good health and CMV-seropositive. V gene TRBV5-8 combines with J gene TRBJ2-1, with TRBD1 as a possible D gene (7 bases). The CDR3 reads CASTDFMRDRGVDEQFF. CDR3 in DNA: TGTGCCAGCACCGACTTTATGCGGGACAGAGGGGTGGATGAGCAGTTCTTC.